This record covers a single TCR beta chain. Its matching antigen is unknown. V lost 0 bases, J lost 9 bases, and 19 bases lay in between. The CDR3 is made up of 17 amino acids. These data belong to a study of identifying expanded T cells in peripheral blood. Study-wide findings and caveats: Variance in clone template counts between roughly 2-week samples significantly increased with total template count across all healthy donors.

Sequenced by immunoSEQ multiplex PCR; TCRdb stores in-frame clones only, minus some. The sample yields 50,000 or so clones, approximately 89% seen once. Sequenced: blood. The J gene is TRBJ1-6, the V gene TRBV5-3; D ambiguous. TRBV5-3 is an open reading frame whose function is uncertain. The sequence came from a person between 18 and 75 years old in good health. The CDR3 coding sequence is TGTGCCAGAAGCTTGGTGCGGACTCTAAAGGGATGTTCACCCCTCCACTTT. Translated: CARSLVRTLKGCSPLHF.